The rows below give T cell receptor beta chains drawn from one sample of a study of low-dose radiotherapy and immunotherapy resistance in tumors. TCRdb analysed the reads with MiXCR anew, one entry per CDR3 protein. The table records tens of thousands of distinct CDR3 sequences, under 9.5% of them present only once. Here the sequenced sample was PBMCs, taken before treatment. The source is a male donor with prostate cancer. Each CDR3 is given with its conserved first and last residue. D genes are given only for firm matches. Some rows have no size entry. The others give once, few or many, or a class for an expanded clone.

>TRBV6-5|many|14|TRBJ2-1|NA
CASSYSGGSGEQFF
TGTGCCAGCAGTTACTCGGGAGGTTCGGGAGAGCAGTTCTTC
>TRBV5-1|many|14|TRBJ2-7|NA
CASSPGGAVDEQYF
TGCGCCAGCAGCCCCGGCGGGGCGGTGGACGAGCAGTACTTC
>TRBV9|NA|15|TRBJ1-5|TRBD1
CASSVGGGADQPQHF
TGTGCCAGCAGCGTAGGAGGGGGCGCGGATCAGCCCCAGCATTTT
>TRBV6-1|medium-sized|15|TRBJ2-1|TRBD1
CASRGNEGGTNEQFF
TGTGCCAGCAGGGGCAATGAAGGGGGCACGAATGAGCAGTTCTTC
>TRBV28|NA|15|TRBJ2-3|NA
CASRTPGQGIDTQYF
TGTGCCAGCAGGACTCCGGGACAAGGAATAGATACGCAGTATTTT
>TRBV30|many|12|TRBJ2-7|NA
CAWSPETYEQYF
TGTGCCTGGAGTCCAGAGACCTACGAGCAGTACTTC
>TRBV20-1|NA|11|TRBJ2-3|NA
CSAGAVDTQYF
TGCAGTGCGGGGGCCGTTGATACGCAGTATTTT
>TRBV7-2|many|17|TRBJ2-7|TRBD2
CASSLIATSGSAYEQYF
TGTGCCAGCAGCTTAATAGCTACTAGCGGGAGCGCCTACGAGCAGTACTTC
>TRBV11-2|many|13|TRBJ2-3|NA
CASSFTRTDTQYF
TGTGCCAGCAGCTTTACCCGCACAGATACGCAGTATTTT
>TRBV7-2|many|15|TRBJ2-2|TRBD2
CASRPPGLNTGELFF
TGTGCCAGCAGACCCCCGGGACTAAACACCGGGGAGCTGTTTTTT
>TRBV5-6|many|15|TRBJ1-1|NA
CASSRVPGVNTEAFF
TGTGCCAGCAGCCGGGTCCCCGGAGTGAACACTGAAGCTTTCTTT
>TRBV11-1|many|14|TRBJ2-1|TRBD2
CASSLGLASGEQFF
TGTGCCAGCAGCTTGGGACTAGCATCGGGTGAGCAGTTCTTC
>TRBV14|NA|13|TRBJ1-1|NA
CASSQVGPGGAFF
TGTGCCAGCAGCCAAGTAGGACCGGGAGGAGCTTTCTTT
>TRBV5-4|many|16|TRBJ2-1|NA
CASSMGHRSSYNEQFF
TGTGCCAGCAGCATGGGACACCGGAGCTCCTACAATGAGCAGTTCTTC
>TRBV12-3/TRBV12-4|many|14|TRBJ2-5|TRBD1
CASQLQGAGGTQYF
TGTGCCAGCCAATTACAGGGGGCTGGGGGGACCCAGTACTTC
>TRBV7-8|many|17|TRBJ2-1|TRBD2
CASSPTSGTSALNEQFF
TGTGCCAGCAGCCCTACCTCCGGGACTAGCGCCCTCAATGAGCAGTTCTTC
>TRBV28|many|16|TRBJ2-1|TRBD2
CASSTISGGSYNEQFF
TGTGCCAGCAGTACAATTAGCGGGGGTTCCTACAATGAGCAGTTCTTC
>TRBV7-2|many|14|TRBJ1-6|TRBD1
CASSGDRVVSPLHF
TGTGCCAGCAGCGGGGACAGGGTGGTCTCACCCCTCCACTTT
>TRBV5-1|many|14|TRBJ2-7|TRBD2
CASSLVLAGEEQYF
TGCGCCAGCAGCTTGGTACTAGCGGGAGAGGAGCAGTACTTC
>TRBV29-1|many|12|TRBJ1-1|NA
CSVEGLRKEAFF
TGCAGCGTTGAAGGCCTCCGTAAAGAAGCTTTCTTT